The rows below give T cell receptor beta chains drawn from one sample of a study of beta chain features in type 1 diabetes. The assay was immunoSEQ multiplex PCR, and TCRdb's table has in-frame clones only and misses some. The sample yields a few hundred thousand clones, over 11% seen once. Sequenced material: naive CD4+ T cells from blood. The receptors were sampled from a man aged 25-45 years with type 1 diabetes. Both conserved end residues are part of each CDR3. The D gene is left open where the match is weak. A row's size may be missing; if present it is once, few, many or a size class.

TRBJ2-7	TRBD1	TRBV18	few	CASSPGTGSSYEQYF	TGTGCCAGCTCACCCGGGACAGGGAGCTCCTACGAGCAGTACTTC
TRBJ1-5	-	TRBV19	few	CASSIRGRQPQHF	TGTGCCAGTAGTATAAGAGGTCGTCAGCCCCAGCATTTT
TRBJ2-7	TRBD1	TRBV30	-	CAWSAGTGLHEQYF	TGTGCCTGGAGTGCCGGGACAGGGCTCCACGAGCAGTACTTC
TRBJ2-1	TRBD2	TRBV19	-	CASSIWAGGRSYNEQFF	TGTGCCAGTAGTATTTGGGCGGGAGGGCGCTCCTACAATGAGCAGTTCTTC
TRBJ2-1	-	TRBV14	few	CASSHGTYLENEQFF	TGTGCCAGCAGCCACGGGACATACCTCGAGAATGAGCAGTTCTTC
TRBJ2-5	-	TRBV7-2	-	CASSRGREETQYF	TGTGCCAGCAGCCGCGGGCGGGAAGAGACCCAGTACTTC
TRBJ2-1	-	TRBV27	-	CASSSPGSAGNEQFF	TGTGCCAGCAGTTCCCCGGGATCTGCCGGCAATGAGCAGTTCTTC
TRBJ1-1	-	TRBV4-1	few	CASSQDRENTEAFF	TGCGCCAGCAGCCAAGACAGGGAGAACACTGAAGCTTTCTTT
TRBJ1-1	TRBD1	TRBV19	-	CASSIAGGGTEAFF	TGTGCCAGTAGTATCGCAGGGGGAGGCACTGAAGCTTTCTTT
TRBJ1-1	-	TRBV28	few	CASSSTPRAFF	TGTGCCAGCAGTTCAACTCCTCGAGCTTTCTTT
TRBJ2-1	-	TRBV5-1	-	CASRQLQPSRNEQFF	TGCGCCAGCAGACAGCTGCAACCAAGCAGAAATGAGCAGTTCTTC
TRBJ1-1	TRBD1	TRBV5-1	-	CASSLAGGGTEAFF	TGCGCCAGCAGCTTGGCAGGGGGTGGCACTGAAGCTTTCTTT
TRBJ1-1	-	TRBV7-3	-	CASSPGRETEAFF	TGTGCCAGCAGTCCCGGCCGGGAGACTGAAGCTTTCTTT
TRBJ1-1	-	TRBV5-1	-	CASSWDKHTEAFF	TGCGCCAGCAGCTGGGACAAACACACTGAAGCTTTCTTT
TRBJ2-1	-	TRBV14	few	CASSPQGHRRNNEQFF	TGTGCCAGCAGCCCACAAGGTCACAGAAGAAACAATGAGCAGTTCTTC
TRBJ2-7	TRBD1	TRBV7-6	-	CASSPKTGAYEQYF	TGTGCCAGCAGCCCAAAGACAGGGGCTTACGAGCAGTACTTC
TRBJ2-4	-	TRBV7-9	-	CASSEGKLAKNIQYF	TGTGCCAGCAGCGAGGGAAAATTAGCCAAAAACATTCAGTACTTC
TRBJ2-1	TRBD2	TRBV7-2	-	CASSSGASGRNEQFF	TGTGCCAGCAGCTCAGGGGCTAGCGGGAGAAATGAGCAGTTCTTC
TRBJ2-2	TRBD2	TRBV7-3	few	CASSPWTSGTNTGELFF	TGTGCCAGCTCCCCCTGGACTAGCGGGACGAACACCGGGGAGCTGTTTTTT
TRBJ2-7	-	TRBV21-1	-	CASMARDSSYEQYF	TGTGCCAGCATGGCGCGGGACAGCTCCTACGAGCAGTACTTC
TRBJ1-5	-	TRBV7-9	few	CASGGGNQPQHF	TGTGCCAGCGGGGGGGGCAATCAGCCCCAGCATTTT
TRBJ2-1	TRBD2	TRBV15	-	CATTSGSNHEQFF	TGTGCCACCACAAGCGGGAGTAATCATGAGCAGTTCTTC
TRBJ1-5	TRBD1	TRBV19	few	CATKDRGYQPQHF	TGTGCCACCAAGGACAGGGGGTATCAGCCCCAGCATTTT
TRBJ1-1	-	TRBV28	few	CASTRGTEAFF	TGTGCCAGCACTCGGGGCACTGAAGCTTTCTTT
TRBJ2-2	TRBD1	TRBV29-1	-	CSVRPGQGNTGELFF	TGCAGCGTTCGACCGGGACAGGGGAACACCGGGGAGCTGTTTTTT
TRBJ2-1	TRBD2	TRBV2	few	CASRETSGYNEQFF	TGTGCCAGCCGAGAGACTAGCGGATACAATGAGCAGTTCTTC
TRBJ2-7	TRBD2	TRBV5-1	-	CASKKTSGNGYEQYF	TGCGCCAGCAAGAAGACTAGCGGGAACGGATACGAGCAGTACTTC
TRBJ2-3	TRBD2	TRBV5-1	-	CASSFSGSTDTQYF	TGCGCCAGCAGCTTTAGCGGGAGTACAGATACGCAGTATTTT
TRBJ2-4	-	TRBV7-2	-	CASSSGGTKNIQYF	TGTGCCAGCAGCTCCGGGGGAACCAAAAACATTCAGTACTTC
TRBJ1-1	TRBD1	TRBV29-1	-	CSAGPLRTGGGGGQAFF	TGCAGCGCTGGGCCCCTACGGACAGGGGGCGGGGGGGGTCAGGCTTTCTTT
TRBJ2-2	-	TRBV13	-	CASSQSTGELFF	TGTGCCAGCAGCCAGTCCACAGGGGAGCTGTTTTTT
TRBJ2-7	-	TRBV19	few	CASSSGAGPYEQYF	TGTGCCAGTAGTAGTGGCGCGGGGCCCTACGAGCAGTACTTC
TRBJ1-2	TRBD1	TRBV29-1	-	CSVAGTGYGYTF	TGCAGCGTCGCCGGGACAGGGTATGGCTACACCTTC